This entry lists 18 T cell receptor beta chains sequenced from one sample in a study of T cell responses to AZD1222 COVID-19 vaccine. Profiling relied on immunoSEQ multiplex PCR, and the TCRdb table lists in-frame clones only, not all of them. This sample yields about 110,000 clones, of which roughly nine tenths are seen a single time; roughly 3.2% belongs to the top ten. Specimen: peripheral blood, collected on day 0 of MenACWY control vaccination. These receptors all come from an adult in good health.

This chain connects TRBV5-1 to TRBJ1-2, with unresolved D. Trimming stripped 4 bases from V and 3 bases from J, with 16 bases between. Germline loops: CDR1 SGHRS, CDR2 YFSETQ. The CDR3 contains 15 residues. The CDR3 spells CASSRHPETHYGYTF. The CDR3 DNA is TGCGCCAGCAGCCGCCACCCAGAAACCCACTATGGCTACACCTTC.

CDR3 in amino acids: CASSYSRVGGTEAFF. The CDR3 nucleotides are TGTGCCAGCAGTTACTCGCGGGTAGGGGGCACTGAAGCTTTCTTT. The gene calls are TRBV6-5 and TRBJ1-1, with a tentative D call TRBD1 (6 bases). The CDR3 is made up of 15 amino acids. The V gene lost 0 bases and the J gene lost 4 bases, with 12 bases spanning the gap. The germline V gene encodes CDR1 MNHEY and CDR2 SVGAGI.

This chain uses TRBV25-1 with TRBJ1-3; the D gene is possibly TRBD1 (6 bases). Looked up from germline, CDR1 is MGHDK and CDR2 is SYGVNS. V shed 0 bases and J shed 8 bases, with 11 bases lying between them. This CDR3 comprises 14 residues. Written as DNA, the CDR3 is TGTGCCAGCAGTGAATATTCAGGGGCGGACACCATATATTTT. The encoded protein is CASSEYSGADTIYF. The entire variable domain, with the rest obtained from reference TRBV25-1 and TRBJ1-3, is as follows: EADIYQTPRYLVIGTGKKITLECSQTMGHDKMYWYQQDPGMELHLIHYSYGVNSTEKGDLSSESTVSRIRTEHFPLTLESARPSHTSQYLCASSEYSGADTIYFGEGSWLTVV.

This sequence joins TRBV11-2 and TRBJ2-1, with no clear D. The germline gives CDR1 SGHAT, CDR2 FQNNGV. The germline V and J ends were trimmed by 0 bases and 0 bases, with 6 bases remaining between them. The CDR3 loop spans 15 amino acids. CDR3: CASSLEANSYNEQFF. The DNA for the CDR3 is TGTGCCAGCAGCTTAGAGGCAAACTCCTACAATGAGCAGTTCTTC.

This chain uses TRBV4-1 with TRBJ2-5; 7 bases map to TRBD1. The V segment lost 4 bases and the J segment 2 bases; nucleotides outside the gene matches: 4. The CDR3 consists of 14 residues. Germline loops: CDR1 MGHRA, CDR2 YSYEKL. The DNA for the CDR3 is TGCGCCAGCAGCCGTCCGGGACAGCAAGAGACCCAGTACTTC. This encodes CASSRPGQQETQYF.

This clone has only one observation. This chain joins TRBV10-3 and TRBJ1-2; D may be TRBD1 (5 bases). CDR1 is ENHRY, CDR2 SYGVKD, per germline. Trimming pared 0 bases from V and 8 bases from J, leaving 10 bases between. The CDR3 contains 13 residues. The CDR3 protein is CAISESGTGGYTF. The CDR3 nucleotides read TGTGCCATCAGTGAGTCAGGGACGGGCGGCTACACCTTC.

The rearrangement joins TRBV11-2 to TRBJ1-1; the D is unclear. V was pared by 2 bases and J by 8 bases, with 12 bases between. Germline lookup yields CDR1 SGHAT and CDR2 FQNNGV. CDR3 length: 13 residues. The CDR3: CASSLQLLGEAFF. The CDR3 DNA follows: TGTGCCAGCAGCTTACAATTGTTGGGGGAAGCTTTCTTT.

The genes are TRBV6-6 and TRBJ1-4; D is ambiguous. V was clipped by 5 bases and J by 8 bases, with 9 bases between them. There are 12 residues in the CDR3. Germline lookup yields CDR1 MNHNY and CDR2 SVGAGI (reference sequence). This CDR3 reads CASSALREKLFF. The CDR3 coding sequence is TGTGCCAGCAGTGCCCTGAGGGAAAAACTGTTTTTT.

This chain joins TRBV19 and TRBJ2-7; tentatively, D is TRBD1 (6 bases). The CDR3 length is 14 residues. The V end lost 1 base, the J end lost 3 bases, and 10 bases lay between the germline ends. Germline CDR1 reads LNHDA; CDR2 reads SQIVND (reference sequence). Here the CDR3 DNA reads TGTGCCAGTAGTATAGCCCAGGGGATCTACGAGCAGTACTTC. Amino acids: CASSIAQGIYEQYF.

The CDR3 loop is CASSPRTVPEAFF. CDR3 nucleotide sequence: TGTGCCAGCAGTCCCCGGACCGTCCCTGAAGCTTTCTTT. This chain uses TRBV6-5 with TRBJ1-1; D is undetermined. CDR1 and CDR2 (germline): MNHEY, SVGAGI. This CDR3 contains 13 residues. Trimming left V 5 bases short and J 6 bases short, with 13 bases between.

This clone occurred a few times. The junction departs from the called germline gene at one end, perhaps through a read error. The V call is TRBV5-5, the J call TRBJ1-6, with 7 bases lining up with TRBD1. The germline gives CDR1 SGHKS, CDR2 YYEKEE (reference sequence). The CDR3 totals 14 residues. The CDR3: CASTLTGMNSPLHF. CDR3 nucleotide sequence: TGTGCCAGCACCTTGACAGGGATGAATTCACCCCTCCACTTT.

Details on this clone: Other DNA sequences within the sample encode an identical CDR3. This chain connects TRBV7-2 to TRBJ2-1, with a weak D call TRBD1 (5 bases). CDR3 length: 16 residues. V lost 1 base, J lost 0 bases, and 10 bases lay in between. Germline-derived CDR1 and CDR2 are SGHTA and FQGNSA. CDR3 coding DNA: TGTGCCAGCAGCTTAGTGGGGCGGAGCTCCTACAATGAGCAGTTCTTC. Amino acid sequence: CASSLVGRSSYNEQFF.

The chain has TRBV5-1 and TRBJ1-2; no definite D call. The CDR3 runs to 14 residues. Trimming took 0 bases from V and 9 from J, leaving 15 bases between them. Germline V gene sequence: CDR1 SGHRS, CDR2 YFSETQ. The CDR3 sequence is CASSLGTEAVSYTF. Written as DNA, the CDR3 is TGCGCCAGCAGCTTGGGGACGGAGGCCGTGAGCTACACCTTC.

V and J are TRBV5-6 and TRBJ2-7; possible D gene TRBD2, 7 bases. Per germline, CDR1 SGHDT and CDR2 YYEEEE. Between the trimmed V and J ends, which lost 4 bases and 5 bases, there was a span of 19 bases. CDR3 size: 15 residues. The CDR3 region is CASSTPPVGGHEQYF. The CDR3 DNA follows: TGTGCCAGCAGCACCCCTCCAGTGGGGGGGCACGAGCAGTACTTC. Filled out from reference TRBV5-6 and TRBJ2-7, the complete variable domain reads DAGVTQSPTHLIKTRGQQVTLRCSPKSGHDTVSWYQQALGQGPQFIFQYYEEEERQRGNFPDRFSGHQFPNYSSELNVNALLLGDSALYLCASSTPPVGGHEQYFGPGTRLTVT.

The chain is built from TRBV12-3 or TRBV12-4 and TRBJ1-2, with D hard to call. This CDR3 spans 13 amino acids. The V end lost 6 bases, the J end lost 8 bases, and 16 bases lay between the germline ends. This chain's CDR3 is CASSRDSVWGYTF. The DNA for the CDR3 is TGTGCCAGCAGCAGAGACTCAGTCTGGGGCTACACCTTC.

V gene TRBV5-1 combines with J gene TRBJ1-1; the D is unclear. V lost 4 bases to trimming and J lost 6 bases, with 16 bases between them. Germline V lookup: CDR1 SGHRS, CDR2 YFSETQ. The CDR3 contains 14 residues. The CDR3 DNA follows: TGCGCCAGCAGCAATGGGCCGGAGGATGCTGAAGCTTTCTTT. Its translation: CASSNGPEDAEAFF.

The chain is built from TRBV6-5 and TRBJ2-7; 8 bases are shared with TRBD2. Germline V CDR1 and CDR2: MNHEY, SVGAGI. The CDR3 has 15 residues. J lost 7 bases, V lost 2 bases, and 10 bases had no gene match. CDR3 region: CASSYASGGGWEQYF. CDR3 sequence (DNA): TGTGCCAGCAGTTACGCCTCCGGCGGGGGGTGGGAGCAGTACTTC.

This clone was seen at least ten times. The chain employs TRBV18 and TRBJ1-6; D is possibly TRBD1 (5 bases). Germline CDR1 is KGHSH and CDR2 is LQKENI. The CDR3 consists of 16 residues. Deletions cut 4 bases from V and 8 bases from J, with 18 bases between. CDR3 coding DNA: TGTGCCAGCTCACTACTTCCTCGGGACCCGGATTCACCCCTCCACTTT. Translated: CASSLLPRDPDSPLHF.